What follows describes a single TCR beta chain. This entry comes from a study of blood T cell repertoires in COVID-19. The wider study: Collection of acute and convalescent COVID-19 samples took place in the United States, Italy and Spain.

Measured with immunoSEQ multiplex PCR; TCRdb has only the in-frame clones, and not every one. Among roughly 290,000 clones listed, roughly 88% were seen once. With 5 bases removed from V and 5 bases from J, the gap between germline ends came to 12 bases. The CDR3 extends over 13 amino acids. V gene TRBV12-3 or TRBV12-4 combines with J gene TRBJ1-1; D not resolved. The TCR was taken from a man aged 25 to 45 who had recovered from COVID-19. Sequencing was carried out using PBMCs or T cells enriched from blood (not recorded which). CDR3 loop: CASSKIEETEAFF. CDR3 nucleotides: TGTGCCAGCAGTAAAATAGAGGAGACTGAAGCTTTCTTT.